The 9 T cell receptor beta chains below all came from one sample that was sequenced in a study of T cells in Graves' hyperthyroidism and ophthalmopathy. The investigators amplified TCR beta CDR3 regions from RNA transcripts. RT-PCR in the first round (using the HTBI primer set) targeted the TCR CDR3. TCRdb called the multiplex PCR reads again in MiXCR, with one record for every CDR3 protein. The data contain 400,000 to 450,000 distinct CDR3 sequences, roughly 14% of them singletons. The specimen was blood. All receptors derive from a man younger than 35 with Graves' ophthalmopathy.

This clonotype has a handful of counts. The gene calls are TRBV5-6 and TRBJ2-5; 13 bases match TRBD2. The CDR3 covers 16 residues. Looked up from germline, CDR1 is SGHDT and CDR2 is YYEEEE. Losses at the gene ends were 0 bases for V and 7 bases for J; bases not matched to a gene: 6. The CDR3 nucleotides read TGTGCCAGCAGCTTGGACCGACTAGCGGGAGGCGGGACCCAGTACTTC. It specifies CASSLDRLAGGGTQYF.

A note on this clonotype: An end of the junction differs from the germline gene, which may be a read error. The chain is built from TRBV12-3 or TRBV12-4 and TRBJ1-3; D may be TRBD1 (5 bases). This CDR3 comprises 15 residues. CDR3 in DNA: TGTGCCAGCAGGTCGGGACGTAGCTCTGGACACACCATATATTTT. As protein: CASRSGRSSGHTIYF.

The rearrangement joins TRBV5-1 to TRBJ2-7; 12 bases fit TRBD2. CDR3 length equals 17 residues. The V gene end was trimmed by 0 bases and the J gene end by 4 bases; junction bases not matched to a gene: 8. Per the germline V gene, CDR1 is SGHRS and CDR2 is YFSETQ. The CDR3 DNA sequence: TGCGCCAGCAGCTTGGTTGCTAGCGGGAGGGCCAGGTACGAGCAGTACTTC. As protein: CASSLVASGRARYEQYF.

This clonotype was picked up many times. CDR3 DNA sequence: TGCGCCAGCAGCTTGCCTAGCGGGAGCTCCTACAATGAGCAGTTCTTC. It is translated as CASSLPSGSSYNEQFF. The chain carries TRBV5-1 and TRBJ2-1, with 10 bases fitting TRBD2. V dropped 1 base and J dropped 0; count of bases not matched to a gene: 1. Per the germline V gene, CDR1 is SGHRS and CDR2 is YFSETQ. The CDR3 length is 16 residues.

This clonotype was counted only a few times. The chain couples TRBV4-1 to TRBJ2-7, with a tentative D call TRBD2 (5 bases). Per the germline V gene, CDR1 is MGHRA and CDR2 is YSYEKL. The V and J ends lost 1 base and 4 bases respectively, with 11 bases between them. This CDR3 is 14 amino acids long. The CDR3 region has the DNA TGCGCCAGCAGCCAAGTCGGGAAAGGGTACGAGCAGTACTTC. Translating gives CASSQVGKGYEQYF.

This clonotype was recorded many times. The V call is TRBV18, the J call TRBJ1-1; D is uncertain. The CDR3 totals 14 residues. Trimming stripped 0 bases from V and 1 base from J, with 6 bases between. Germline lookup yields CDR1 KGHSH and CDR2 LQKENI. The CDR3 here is CASSPPAGNTEAFF. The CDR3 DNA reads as TGTGCCAGCTCACCACCGGCTGGGAACACTGAAGCTTTCTTT. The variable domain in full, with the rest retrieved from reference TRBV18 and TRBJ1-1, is NAGVMQNPRHLVRRRGQEARLRCSPMKGHSHVYWYRQLPEEGLKFMVYLQKENIIDESGMPKERFSAEFPKEGPSILRIQQVVRGDSAAYFCASSPPAGNTEAFFGQGTRLTVV.

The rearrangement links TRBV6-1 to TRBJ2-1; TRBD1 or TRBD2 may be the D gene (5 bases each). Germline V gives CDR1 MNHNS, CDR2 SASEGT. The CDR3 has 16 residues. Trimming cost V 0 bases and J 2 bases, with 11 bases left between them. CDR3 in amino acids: CASSEAGTLAYNEQFF. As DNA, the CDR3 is TGTGCCAGCAGTGAAGCGGGGACCTTAGCCTACAATGAGCAGTTCTTC.

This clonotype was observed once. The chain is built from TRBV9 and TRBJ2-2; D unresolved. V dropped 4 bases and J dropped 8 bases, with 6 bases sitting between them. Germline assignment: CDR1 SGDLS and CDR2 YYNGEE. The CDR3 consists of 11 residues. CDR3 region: CASSIEGELFF. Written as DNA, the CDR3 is TGTGCCAGCAGCATAGAAGGGGAGCTGTTTTTT.

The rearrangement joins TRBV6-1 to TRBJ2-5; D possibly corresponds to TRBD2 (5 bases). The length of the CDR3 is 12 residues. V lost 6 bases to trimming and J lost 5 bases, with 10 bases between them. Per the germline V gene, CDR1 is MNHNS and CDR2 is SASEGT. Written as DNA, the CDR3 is TGTGCCAGCAGGATTGGGGAGGAGACCCAGTACTTC. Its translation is CASRIGEETQYF.